This entry features one T cell receptor (beta chain) sequence. No antigen is known for it. These data belong to a study of long-term antiretroviral therapy in people with HIV. General study points: Blood dates from about 2003 to 2017, possibly under older ART regimens. Clonotypes expanded prior to ART showed repertoire dominance at all sampled time points.

All participants with HIV were treated in the United States. V gave up 4 bases and J gave up 3 bases, with 11 bases separating them. Germline V gene sequence: CDR1 SGHNT, CDR2 YYREEE (reference sequence). The CDR3 loop spans 13 amino acids. Version v3.0 of the immunoSEQ assay was performed at survey level. Sequencing was directed toward about 35,000-50,000 T-cell genomes in each sample. TCRdb keeps only in-frame clones here, not all; method: immunoSEQ multiplex PCR. The repertoire holds about 28,000 clones, with approximately 88% as singletons. This chain joins TRBV5-4 and TRBJ2-7; perhaps TRBD1 as D (6 bases). The sequenced sample was unsorted PBMCs, obtained 2.8 years after starting antiretroviral therapy. The sequence came from a young man with HIV. In nucleotides, the CDR3 is TGTGCCAGCAGCGTCGGACAGCTCTACGAGCAGTACTTC. Amino acid sequence: CASSVGQLYEQYF.